This paragraph covers one TCR beta chain sequence. The antigen is unknown. This sample was included in a study of Ad26.COV2.S vaccination and SARS-CoV-2 variants. Findings and caveats of the study: After vaccination, reports described spike-specific CD8+ and CD4+ T cell responses as showing substantial breadth. Vaccine and placebo recipients had similar non-spike TCR breadth. Spike-specific TCR breadth ran higher among vaccine recipients than placebo recipients. TCR breadth and depth estimates may have understated total T cell responses.

Libraries were prepared by immunoSEQ multiplex PCR; TCRdb keeps only in-frame clonotypes and omits some of them. Of about 180,000 clones detected, around nine tenths appear once; the ten largest clones hold more than 4.5%. V was pared by 4 bases and J by 5 bases, with 9 bases of the junction left unmatched. The CDR3 covers 15 residues. Germline-derived CDR1 and CDR2 are MNHEY and SVGAGI. The TCR originated in a human donor who had recovered from COVID-19. The input for sequencing was peripheral blood, taken after recovery from COVID-19. The rearrangement links TRBV6-5 to TRBJ2-5; TRBD1 matches at 8 bases. The CDR3 here is CASSSRGQDRETQYF. The DNA of the CDR3 is TGTGCCAGCAGTTCCCGGGGACAGGACAGGGAGACCCAGTACTTC.